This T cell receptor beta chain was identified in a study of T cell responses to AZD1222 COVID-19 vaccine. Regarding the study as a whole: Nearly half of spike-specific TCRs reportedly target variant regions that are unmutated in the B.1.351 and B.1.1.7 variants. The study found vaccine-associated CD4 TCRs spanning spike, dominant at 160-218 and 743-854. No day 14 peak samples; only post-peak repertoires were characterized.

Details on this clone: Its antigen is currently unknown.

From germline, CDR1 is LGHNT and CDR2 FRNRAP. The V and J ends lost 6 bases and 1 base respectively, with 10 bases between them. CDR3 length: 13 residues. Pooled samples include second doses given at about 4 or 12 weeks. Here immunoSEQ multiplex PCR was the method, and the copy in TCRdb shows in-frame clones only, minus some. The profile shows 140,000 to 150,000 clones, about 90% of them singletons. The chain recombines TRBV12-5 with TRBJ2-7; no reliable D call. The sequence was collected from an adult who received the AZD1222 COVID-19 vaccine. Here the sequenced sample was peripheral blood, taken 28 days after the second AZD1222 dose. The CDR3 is CASGSPWSYEQYF. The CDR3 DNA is TGTGCTAGTGGGTCCCCATGGTCCTACGAGCAGTACTTC. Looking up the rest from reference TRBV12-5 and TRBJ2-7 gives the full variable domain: DARVTQTPRHKVTEMGQEVTMRCQPILGHNTVFWYRQTMMQGLELLAYFRNRAPLDDSGMPKDRFSAEMPDATLATLKIQPSEPRDSAVYFCASGSPWSYEQYFGPGTRLTVT.